This TCR beta chain was retrieved from a study of cytomegalovirus exposure and HLA in healthy donors. Here immunoSEQ multiplex PCR was the method, and the copy in TCRdb shows in-frame clones only, minus some. Here the sample spans more than 300,000 clones, around 86% being singletons. V gave up 9 bases and J gave up 6 bases; unmatched junction bases: 13. Germline CDR1 MNHEY, CDR2 SMNVEV (reference sequence). The CDR3 contains 15 residues. This chain links TRBV27 with TRBJ2-3; 9 bases agree with TRBD2. The receptor was isolated from a woman under 30 in good health and CMV-seronegative. Sequencing was performed on PBMCs. The CDR3 DNA follows: TGTGCCAGTGGTCCGCGGACTAGCGTTACGGATACGCAGTATTTT. It codes for CASGPRTSVTDTQYF.